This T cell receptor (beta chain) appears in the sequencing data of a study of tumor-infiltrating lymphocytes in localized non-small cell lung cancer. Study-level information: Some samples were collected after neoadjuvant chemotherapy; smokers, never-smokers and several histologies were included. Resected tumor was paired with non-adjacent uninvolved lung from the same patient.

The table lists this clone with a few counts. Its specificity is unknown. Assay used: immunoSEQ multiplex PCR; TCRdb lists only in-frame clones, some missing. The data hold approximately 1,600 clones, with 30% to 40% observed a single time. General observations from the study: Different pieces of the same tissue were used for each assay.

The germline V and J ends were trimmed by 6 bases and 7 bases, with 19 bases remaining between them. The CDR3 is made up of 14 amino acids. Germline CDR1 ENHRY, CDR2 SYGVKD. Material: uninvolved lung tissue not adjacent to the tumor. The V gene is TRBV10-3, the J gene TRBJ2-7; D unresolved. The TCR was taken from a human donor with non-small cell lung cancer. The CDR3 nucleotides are TGTGCCATCAGCGGACCGACACAACCGTCAGAGCAGTACTTC. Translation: CAISGPTQPSEQYF.